This TCR beta chain was recovered during a study of patients and donors after allogeneic stem cell transplantation. This clonotype was seen only a few times. Each CDR3 protein gets one entry after TCRdb re-called the RT-PCR reads with MiXCR. Of about 960,000 distinct CDR3 sequences in the sample, 18% were seen once. The CDR3 sequence is 14 residues long. The V gene lost 2 bases and the J gene lost 6 bases, with 14 bases spanning the gap. Looked up from germline, CDR1 is SEHNR and CDR2 is FQNEAQ (reference sequence). The V call is TRBV7-9, the J call TRBJ2-7; perhaps TRBD1 as D (6 bases). The source of this sequence is a human donor who was either an allogeneic HSCT recipient or a stem cell or donor lymphocyte infusion donor (not recorded which). It is not recorded whose cells these are; they may come from a transplant donor. Sequenced material: blood, either unsorted or a sorted T cell fraction (not recorded which). This CDR3 is CASSLSGATFEQYF. Here the CDR3 DNA reads TGTGCCAGCAGCTTATCAGGGGCTACCTTCGAGCAGTACTTC.